This T cell receptor beta chain was documented in a study of early T cells in non-severe SARS-CoV-2 infection. This clonotype was counted between two and nine times. There are 14 residues in the CDR3. CDR1 and CDR2 from the germline V gene are SGHRS and YFSETQ. The trim removed 7 bases at V and 4 bases at J, leaving 7 bases unmatched. Tagging with unique molecular identifiers was applied to individual cDNA molecules. Using its own MiXCR run on the 5' RACE reads, TCRdb lists one record per CDR3 protein. The sample has about 90,000 distinct CDR3 sequences, around 12% seen once. Material: whole blood, obtained at baseline. This TCR came from an adult who was a healthcare worker with PCR-confirmed SARS-CoV-2 infection or an uninfected control (not recorded which). The rearrangement links TRBV5-1 to TRBJ2-7; 11 bases line up with TRBD2. CDR3 in amino acids: CASGSTSGMYEQYF. Written as DNA, the CDR3 is TGCGCCAGCGGGTCGACTAGCGGGATGTACGAGCAGTACTTC.